These 13 T cell receptor beta chains came from one sample sequenced in a study of blood T cells in healthy people across ages. Sample-barcoded 5' priming and a J-beta primer mix drove a second PCR of about 6 to 12 cycles. From the 5' RACE reads, TCRdb called clonotypes with MiXCR, one entry per CDR3 protein. This sample has more than 900,000 distinct CDR3 sequences, with 25% to 35% found just once. The data also belong to a second study, concerning T cells of mothers and their children.

The source material was blood. Receptors were obtained from a woman aged 40 to 50 in good health.

This clonotype was recorded many times. One junction end does not reproduce the germline sequence, and a read error may be involved. This chain links TRBV5-6 with TRBJ2-1; TRBD2 agrees at 9 bases. The CDR3 covers 15 residues. Germline V gene sequence: CDR1 SGHDT, CDR2 YYEEEE. CDR3 amino acids: CASSPAGGLDNEQFF. CDR3 nucleotides: TGCGCCAGCAGCCCAGCGGGGGGACTCGACAATGAGCAGTTCTTC.

Only a few counts were recorded for this clonotype. At one of its ends the junction is not consistent with the germline gene, which may arise from a read error. The chain is built from TRBV12-3 or TRBV12-4 and TRBJ1-1; D not certain. The CDR3 consists of 13 residues. The CDR3 nucleotides read TGTACCAGCAGTTTACAGCAGCGGACTGAAGCTTTCTTT. As protein: CTSSLQQRTEAFF.

The rearrangement joins TRBV24-1 to TRBJ2-3; D unresolved. V lost 4 bases to trimming and J lost 2 bases, with 9 bases between them. The length of the CDR3 is 14 residues. CDR1 is KGHDR, CDR2 SFDVKD, per germline. CDR3 region: CATSDRRLTDTQYF. The CDR3 DNA reads as TGTGCCACCAGTGACAGGCGACTCACAGATACGCAGTATTTT.

This chain uses TRBV12-3 or TRBV12-4 with TRBJ1-2; 9 bases fit TRBD1. This CDR3 has 21 residues. After removal of 5 bases from V and 4 bases from J, the junction contained 26 bases not matched to a gene. The CDR3 DNA follows: TGTGCCAGCAGTCCCACACCACGTTTTGGGACCCGGGACAGGGCAGTCTATGGCTACACCTTC. Translation gives CASSPTPRFGTRDRAVYGYTF.

A note on this clonotype: This may be a read error: a much more frequent sequence differs by one nucleotide. The gene calls are TRBV29-1 and TRBJ2-4, with D unclear. The CDR3 extends over 12 amino acids. Germline V CDR1 and CDR2: SQVTM, ANQGSEA. V shed 0 bases and J shed 16 bases, with 16 bases lying between them. CDR3 protein: CSVEDLGPEHYF. In DNA form, the CDR3 reads TGCAGCGTTGAAGATCTAGGGCCAGAGCACTACTTC.

This chain links TRBV9 with TRBJ2-5; 11 nucleotides align to TRBD1. The tail of the sequence fits TRBJ2-7 better, so the J call may be wrong. The CDR3 loop spans 15 amino acids. Germline CDR1 is SGDLS and CDR2 is YYNGEE. The CDR3 here is CASSGGGTGGREQYF. For the CDR3, the DNA is TGTGCCAGCAGCGGTGGCGGGACAGGGGGACGCGAGCAGTACTTC.

The table lists this clonotype with a few counts. A read error may be the cause here, since a much bigger clone is one base away. J is TRBJ2-7 and V is TRBV5-1; 8 bases fit TRBD1. Germline-derived CDR1 and CDR2 are SGHRS and YFSETQ. CDR3 length equals 16 residues. CDR3 amino acids: CTSSSTGDPFVETQYF. CDR3 coding DNA: TGCACCAGCAGCTCGACAGGGGACCCCTTCGTAGAAACCCAGTACTTC.

Details on this clonotype: This may be a read error, as it is one base from a much larger clone. The chain links TRBV29-1 to TRBJ2-5; D not resolved. There are 11 residues in the CDR3. Trimming removed 6 bases at V and 12 bases at J, with 17 bases between. Per the germline V gene, CDR1 is SQVTM and CDR2 is ANQGSEA. In DNA, the CDR3 is TGCAGCGTGCGGACCTCCCATGGGGAGTACTTC. This translates into CSVRTSHGEYF.

V and J are TRBV28 and TRBJ1-6; 9 nucleotides align to TRBD1. The CDR3 totals 17 residues. CDR1 MDHEN and CDR2 SYDVKM come from the germline V gene. After removal of 6 bases from V and 0 bases from J, the junction contained 6 bases not matched to a gene. Here the CDR3 reads CASRSGQGSSYNSPLHF. The DNA for the CDR3 is TGTGCCAGCAGATCTGGACAGGGGAGCTCCTATAATTCACCCCTCCACTTT.

The sample holds many counts of this clonotype. The chain has TRBV28 and TRBJ2-3; 9 positions agree with TRBD1. This CDR3 spans 16 amino acids. Trimming at V came to 3 bases and at J to 3 bases, leaving 7 bases not matched to a gene. Germline CDR1 is MDHEN and CDR2 is SYDVKM. The CDR3 bases are TGTGCCAGCAGTTTTGACGGGACAGGGTTGACAGATACGCAGTATTTT. Amino acids: CASSFDGTGLTDTQYF.

This clonotype was counted at least ten times. V and J are TRBV29-1 and TRBJ2-7, with D unclear. Trimming left V 2 bases short and J 2 bases short, with 7 bases between. Germline CDR1 is SQVTM and CDR2 is ANQGSEA. CDR3 size: 12 residues. The CDR3 protein is CSVETRTYEQYF. DNA for the CDR3: TGCAGCGTTGAAACCAGGACCTACGAGCAGTACTTC.

Note on this clonotype: One end of the junction varies from germline; a read error may be responsible. This chain connects TRBV7-2 to TRBJ2-1; a weak D match, TRBD2 (5 bases). There are 15 residues in the CDR3. CDR1 is SGHTA, CDR2 FQGNSA, per germline. CDR3 in amino acids: CASSLVVDLYNAQFF. The CDR3, as DNA: TGTGCCAGCAGCTTAGTTGTGGACTTATACAATGCGCAGTTCTTC.

This clonotype was counted at least ten times. V usage is TRBV12-3 or TRBV12-4 and J usage is TRBJ2-3, with D unresolved. V lost 6 bases, J lost 0 bases, and 7 bases lay in between. The length of the CDR3 is 13 residues. CDR3 loop: CASRFSSTDTQYF. The CDR3 region has the DNA TGTGCCAGCAGATTCTCTAGCACAGATACGCAGTATTTT.